The next 5 T cell receptor beta chains were all read from a single sample in a study of CD4 and CD8 cells across lung adenocarcinoma regions. TCRdb reprocessed the PCR reads with MiXCR, giving one entry per CDR3 protein. The sample lists 9,500 to 12,000 distinct CDR3 sequences; 46% were seen once. Input material: CD8+ T cells from the margin of a lung tumor. Receptors originate from a male donor with lung adenocarcinoma. The CD4 and CD8 labels of this study may be unreliable.

This clonotype was counted ten times or more. The chain employs TRBV11-1 and TRBJ1-2; the match to TRBD1 covers 11 bases. The length of the CDR3 is 13 residues. Germline values: CDR1 SGHAT, CDR2 FQDESV (reference sequence). After removal of 5 bases from V and 7 bases from J, the junction contained 3 bases not matched to a gene. The CDR3 sequence is CASSRGTGGGYTF. The CDR3 DNA reads TGTGCCAGCAGCCGAGGGACAGGGGGTGGCTACACCTTC. The full variable domain, in which reference TRBV11-1 and TRBJ1-2 provide the parts outside the CDR3, is EAEVAQSPRYKITEKSQAVAFWCDPISGHATLYWYRQILGQGPELLVQFQDESVVDDSQLPKDRFSAERLKGVDSTLKIQPAELGDSAMYLCASSRGTGGGYTFGSGTRLTVV.

In its sample, this clonotype was seen many times. The chain carries TRBV6-1 and TRBJ2-5; 7 bases align to TRBD1. Trimming cost V 6 bases and J 5 bases; bases outside gene matches: 12. Germline V CDR1 and CDR2: MNHNS, SASEGT. The CDR3 has 15 amino acids. DNA for the CDR3: TGTGCCAGCAGCATAATGAGGGGGCAGGGGGAGACCCAGTACTTC. It codes for CASSIMRGQGETQYF.

The chain is built from TRBV3-1 and TRBJ2-1; D is possibly TRBD1 or TRBD2 (5 bases each). The germline V gene has CDR1 LGHDT and CDR2 YNNKEL (reference sequence). The V end was cut by 0 bases, the J end by 7 bases, with 10 bases between. This CDR3 contains 14 residues. DNA of the CDR3: TGTGCCAGCAGCCAAGAGGGGCGGGTGAATGAGCAGTTCTTC. Protein: CASSQEGRVNEQFF.

The chain uses TRBV6-1 and TRBJ1-4; D perhaps matches TRBD1 (6 bases). The V and J ends lost 5 bases and 0 bases respectively, with 19 bases between them. Germline V gene sequence: CDR1 MNHNS, CDR2 SASEGT. The CDR3 runs 18 residues. The CDR3 nucleotides read TGTGCCAGCAGTCCCGAGTTGGGACAAGATACAACTAATGAAAAACTGTTTTTT. Its translation is CASSPELGQDTTNEKLFF.

This clonotype has at least ten counts. CDR3 DNA sequence: TGTGCCAGCAGTTCCACGGGGAGCTCCTACAATGAGCAGTTCTTC. It is translated as CASSSTGSSYNEQFF. The genes are TRBV27 and TRBJ2-1; D possibly corresponds to TRBD2 (5 bases). CDR1 and CDR2 (germline): MNHEY, SMNVEV (reference sequence). The CDR3 length is 15 residues. Trimming stripped 4 bases from V and 0 bases from J, with 10 bases between.